The 21 T cell receptor beta chains below come from one sample, sequenced in a study of CXCR3-negative and CXCR3-positive naive CD8 T cells. cDNA libraries for TRB were generated by 5' RACE incorporating UMI labels. TCRdb re-called the 5' RACE reads; one entry per CDR3 protein, DNA not given. This listing includes 50,000 to 75,000 distinct CDR3 sequences. The specimen sequenced was naive CXCR3- CD8+ T cells from blood. Subset meaning: CD45RO-CCR7+CD27+CD95- naive CD8+ T cells lacking CXCR3 (TNR3-). These receptors came from a human donor in good health. Some clones in this sample may be carry-over from other donors' samples.

V gene TRBV4-2 combines with J gene TRBJ2-1; the D gene TCRdb calls, TRBD2, cannot be checked with no DNA. The germline CDR1 and CDR2 sequences are LGHNA and YNFKEQ. CDR3 length equals 15 residues. CDR3 in amino acids: CASSQEPSGYNEQFF.

The rearrangement uses TRBV6-1 and TRBJ2-7. Germline assignment: CDR1 MNHNS and CDR2 SASEGT. The CDR3 has 16 amino acids. The CDR3 loop reads CASSEEWRRTTYEQYF.

V and J are TRBV7-2 and TRBJ2-7; TCRdb picks TRBD1, but there is no DNA to check that call. The CDR3 spans 18 residues. Germline lookup yields CDR1 SGHTA and CDR2 FQGNSA. CDR3 in amino acids: CASSSQADSTEITYEQYF.

The gene calls are TRBV7-9 and TRBJ1-1. Germline V gene lookup returns CDR1 SEHNR and CDR2 FQNEAQ (reference sequence). This CDR3 is 14 amino acids long. The chain's CDR3 is CASSPRGESTEAFF. The full variable domain, rest sourced from reference TRBV7-9 and TRBJ1-1, is DTGVSQNPRHKITKRGQNVTFRCDPISEHNRLYWYRQTLGQGPEFLTYFQNEAQLEKSRLLSDRFSAERPKGSFSTLEIQRTEQGDSAMYLCASSPRGESTEAFFGQGTRLTVV.

The chain employs TRBV27 and TRBJ2-7. This CDR3 comprises 12 residues. The germline V gene has CDR1 MNHEY and CDR2 SMNVEV (reference sequence). The CDR3 spells CASSLGPSEQYF.

The V call is TRBV29-1, the J call TRBJ1-3; TCRdb calls TRBD1, which cannot be checked without DNA. The CDR3 consists of 15 residues. CDR1 is SQVTM, CDR2 ANQGSEA, per germline. The CDR3 is CSVVEDPWAGNTIYF.

This chain links TRBV4-3 with TRBJ2-5. The germline gives CDR1 LGHNA, CDR2 YSLEER. CDR3 length: 15 residues. CDR3 loop: CASSQLPQLQETQYF.

The J gene is TRBJ2-1, the V gene TRBV12-3 or TRBV12-4; no DNA is available, so the TRBD1 call from TCRdb remains unchecked. CDR3 size: 13 residues. CDR3 sequence: CASRLTGVNEQFF.

The V call is TRBV28, the J call TRBJ2-5; TCRdb gives TRBD1 as the D gene, but with no DNA this cannot be confirmed. The CDR3 is made up of 15 amino acids. Germline V gene lookup returns CDR1 MDHEN and CDR2 SYDVKM. The CDR3 loop is CASSHNLGTQETQYF.

This chain joins TRBV7-9 and TRBJ1-4. The CDR3 runs 11 residues. Germline CDR1 and CDR2: SEHNR and FQNEAQ (reference sequence). CDR3 region: CASSFSVGLFF. Full variable domain (remainder filled in from reference TRBV7-9 and TRBJ1-4): DTGVSQNPRHKITKRGQNVTFRCDPISEHNRLYWYRQTLGQGPEFLTYFQNEAQLEKSRLLSDRFSAERPKGSFSTLEIQRTEQGDSAMYLCASSFSVGLFFGSGTQLSVL.

This rearrangement joins TRBV21-1 to TRBJ2-7; TCRdb reports TRBD2, a call that lacks DNA to check it against. TRBV21-1 is deemed a pseudogene. CDR3 length equals 21 residues. The CDR3 sequence is CASSKALKQGTSGPGSYEQYF.

The chain couples TRBV20-1 to TRBJ2-7; TCRdb picks TRBD2, but there is no DNA to check that call. The germline gives CDR1 DFQATT, CDR2 SNEGSKA (reference sequence). CDR3 size: 14 residues. The CDR3 protein is CSARDLRESYEQYF.

The rearrangement uses TRBV4-2 and TRBJ1-4; without DNA, the TCRdb call of TRBD1 cannot be checked. Germline V lookup: CDR1 LGHNA, CDR2 YNFKEQ. This CDR3 region has 16 residues. The CDR3 sequence: CASSQDREGGHEKLFF.

This chain uses TRBV20-1 with TRBJ1-1; TCRdb returns TRBD1, unconfirmable since there is no DNA. CDR3 length: 16 residues. Looked up from germline, CDR1 is DFQATT and CDR2 is SNEGSKA (reference sequence). CDR3 sequence: CSARDVLSGRNTEAFF.

This chain uses TRBV4-2 with TRBJ2-7; the TRBD1 assignment by TCRdb is unverifiable without DNA. CDR1 LGHNA and CDR2 YNFKEQ come from the germline V gene. CDR3 length: 15 amino acids. The CDR3: CASSQTTGTAYEQYF.

The chain couples TRBV4-1 to TRBJ2-1; absent DNA, TCRdb's TRBD1 call cannot be checked. CDR3 length equals 16 residues. Germline lookup yields CDR1 MGHRA and CDR2 YSYEKL. CDR3 region: CASSPTDGGPYNEQFF.

This clonotype is called medium-sized based on its frequency. The chain recombines TRBV6-5 with TRBJ1-2; the TCRdb call, TRBD1, lacks DNA for checking. This CDR3 is built from 17 residues. CDR1 MNHEY and CDR2 SVGAGI come from the germline V gene. This CDR3 is CASSYSVLPVTGDGYTF.

Frequency places this clonotype as medium-sized. The chain uses TRBV7-2 and TRBJ2-1; TCRdb picks TRBD1, but there is no DNA to check that call. From germline, CDR1 is SGHTA and CDR2 FQGNSA. The CDR3 spans 14 residues. This CDR3 reads CASSSRGQYNEQFF.

The chain uses TRBV10-1 and TRBJ2-2; the TCRdb call, TRBD1, lacks DNA for checking. CDR1 and CDR2 from the germline V gene are WNHNN and SYGVQD (reference sequence). The CDR3 contains 16 residues. CDR3: CASPTQDSWSTGELFF.

The gene calls are TRBV29-1 and TRBJ2-1; the TCRdb D gene call, TRBD2, has no DNA to confirm it. The CDR3 spans 15 residues. CDR1 is SQVTM and CDR2 is ANQGSEA in the germline V gene. The CDR3 reads CSVERLAGDYNEQFF.

The chain carries TRBV12-3 or TRBV12-4 and TRBJ2-7. The CDR3 loop spans 15 amino acids. The CDR3 spells CASSLPSGRTYEQYF.